Below, 2 T cell receptor beta chains from the same sample are listed, as sequenced in a study of T cells after yellow fever vaccination. Each CDR3 protein is one row after TCRdb ran MiXCR on the 5' RACE reads. The sample includes around 400,000 distinct CDR3 sequences, 11% seen only once; the top ten take less than 20%. The specimen was PBMCs, collected on the day of the first yellow fever vaccination. The receptors originated from a man in his late teens or twenties who received the YFV17D yellow fever vaccine.

This clonotype showed up many times. The J gene is TRBJ1-5, the V gene TRBV3-1, with a possible D match to TRBD1 (5 bases). Germline V gene sequence: CDR1 LGHDT, CDR2 YNNKEL (reference sequence). The ends were cut back, 4 bases at V and 6 bases at J, with 7 bases in the middle. The CDR3 length is 12 residues. The CDR3 coding sequence is TGTGCCAGCAGCCTTCAGGGTCAGCCCCAGCATTTT. Amino acids: CASSLQGQPQHF.

The chain carries TRBV28 and TRBJ2-7, with D possibly TRBD1 on 5 matching bases. Germline loops: CDR1 MDHEN, CDR2 SYDVKM. The CDR3 sequence is 13 residues long. V was cut by 4 bases and J by 3 bases, with 10 bases left in between. Here the CDR3 DNA reads TGTGCCAGCAGTTATCCAGGGATCTACGAGCAGTACGTC. Translated, it gives CASSYPGIYEQYV.